This record concerns one T cell receptor (beta chain) sequence. No antigen is known for it. Generated by immunoSEQ multiplex PCR, the TCRdb table keeps only in-frame clones and is missing some. The sample has some 66,000 clones; roughly 92% are singletons. The record originates from a study of Tregs in tolerant kidney transplant recipients. Overall study results and limits: Few patients were studied, so findings need validation in larger groups.

The germline V gene has CDR1 SQVTM and CDR2 ANQGSEA. The CDR3 is 14 residues long. With 6 bases clipped from V and 12 bases from J, the junction kept 15 bases outside the gene matches. The source material was CD8+ T cells from blood, sampled before the transplant. This TCR was sampled from a human donor who received a combined kidney and bone marrow transplant. The chain combines TRBV29-1 with TRBJ2-1; TRBD1 matches at 9 bases. CDR3 sequence (DNA): TGCAGCGTCGCCAAAGGGACAGGGTCGATAGGGCAGTTCTTC. It codes for CSVAKGTGSIGQFF.